This entry describes one T cell receptor beta chain. What it binds is unknown. Generated by immunoSEQ multiplex PCR, the TCRdb table keeps only in-frame clones and is missing some. The sample has about 46,000 clones; over 80% are singletons. The sample comes from a study of a mutant IDH1 vaccine in newly diagnosed glioma. There are 13 residues in the CDR3. The germline V gene has CDR1 SNHLY and CDR2 FYNNEI. V was cut by 6 bases and J by 8 bases, with 16 bases left in between. Time point reported: week 35, safety follow-up. Topical imiquimod accompanied each vaccine dose, which consisted of 300 ug of mutant IDH1 20-mer peptide. Patients had eight vaccinations, in weeks 1, 3, 5, 7, 11, 15, 19 and 23. New WHO grade 3 or 4 astrocytomas that were IDH1-mutant and ATRX-lost occurred in the donors.

The specimen was PBMCs, collected from a glioma patient whose treatment included an IDH1 peptide vaccine. The TCR comes from a man aged 50 to 60 with glioma. This rearrangement joins TRBV2 to TRBJ1-2, with D uncertain. Here the CDR3 DNA reads TGTGCCAGCAGAGACTTACCGGGTGGCGGCTACACCTTC. Its protein product is CASRDLPGGGYTF.